This T cell receptor beta chain was recorded in a study of post-analysis software for immune sequencing data. Study conclusions and caveats: Patients had higher frequencies than controls of four to six TRBV segments, including TRBV5-6, TRBV5-1 and TRBV20-1. F measure clustering grouped samples strongly by preparation batch. Among multiple sclerosis patients, normalized Chao1 diversity was significantly below that of controls.

This clonotype was recorded many times. Antigen specificity is unknown. Looked up from germline, CDR1 is MGHDK and CDR2 is SYGVNS. The CDR3 has 14 residues. J lost 5 bases, V lost 1 base, and 2 bases had no gene match. cDNA libraries of TCR beta carried unique molecular identifiers. Each batch of roughly 1 to 11 million T cells produced 500,000 to 550,000 cDNA molecules. TCRdb ran MiXCR on the PCR reads and lists one entry per CDR3 protein. Of roughly 180,000 distinct CDR3 sequences in the sample, about 29% are singletons; the top ten hold about 1.6%. The sequence was collected from a girl aged 5 to 17 with multiple sclerosis. J is TRBJ1-5 and V is TRBV25-1; 7 bases are a match to TRBD1. The sequencing input was blood. The CDR3 DNA is TGTGCCAGCAGTGAATGGGACAGTGATCAGCCCCAGCATTTT. It encodes CASSEWDSDQPQHF.